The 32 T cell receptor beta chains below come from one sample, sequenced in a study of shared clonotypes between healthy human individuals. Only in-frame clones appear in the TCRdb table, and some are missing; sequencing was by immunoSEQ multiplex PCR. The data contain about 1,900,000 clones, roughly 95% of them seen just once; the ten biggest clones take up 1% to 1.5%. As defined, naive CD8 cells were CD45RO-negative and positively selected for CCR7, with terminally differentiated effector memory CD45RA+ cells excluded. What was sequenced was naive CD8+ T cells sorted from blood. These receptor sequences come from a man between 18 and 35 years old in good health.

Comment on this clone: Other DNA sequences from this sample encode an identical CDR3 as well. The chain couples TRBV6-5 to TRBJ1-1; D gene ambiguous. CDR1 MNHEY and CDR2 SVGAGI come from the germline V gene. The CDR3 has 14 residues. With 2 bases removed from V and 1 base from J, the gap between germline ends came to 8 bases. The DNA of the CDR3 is TGTGCCAGCAGTTACGGCCAGCCGAACACTGAAGCTTTCTTT. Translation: CASSYGQPNTEAFF.

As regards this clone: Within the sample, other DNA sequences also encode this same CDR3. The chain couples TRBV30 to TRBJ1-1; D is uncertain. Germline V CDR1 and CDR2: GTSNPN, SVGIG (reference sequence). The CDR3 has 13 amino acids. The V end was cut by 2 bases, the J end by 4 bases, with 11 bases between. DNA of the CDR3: TGTGCCTGGAGTCATGCGGGTGGCACTGAAGCTTTCTTT. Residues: CAWSHAGGTEAFF.

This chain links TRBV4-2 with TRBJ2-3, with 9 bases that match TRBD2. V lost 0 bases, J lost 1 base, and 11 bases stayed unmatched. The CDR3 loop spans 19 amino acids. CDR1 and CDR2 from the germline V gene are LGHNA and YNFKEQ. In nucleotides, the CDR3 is TGTGCCAGCAGCCAAGATCAATACGGCGGGGGGGGTGGCACAGATACGCAGTATTTT. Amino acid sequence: CASSQDQYGGGGGTDTQYF.

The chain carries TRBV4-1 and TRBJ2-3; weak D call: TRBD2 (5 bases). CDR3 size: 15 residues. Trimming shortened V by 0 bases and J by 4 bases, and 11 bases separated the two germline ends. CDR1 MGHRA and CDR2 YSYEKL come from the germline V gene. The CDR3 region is CASSQELVGSDTQYF. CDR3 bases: TGCGCCAGCAGCCAAGAACTAGTGGGATCAGATACGCAGTATTTT.

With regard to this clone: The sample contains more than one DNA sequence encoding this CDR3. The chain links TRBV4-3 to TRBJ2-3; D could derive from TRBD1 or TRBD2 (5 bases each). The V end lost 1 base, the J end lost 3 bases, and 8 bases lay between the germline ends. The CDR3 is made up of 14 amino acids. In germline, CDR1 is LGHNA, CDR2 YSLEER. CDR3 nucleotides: TGCGCCAGCAGCCAAGCTGGGGGAACAGATACGCAGTATTTT. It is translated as CASSQAGGTDTQYF.

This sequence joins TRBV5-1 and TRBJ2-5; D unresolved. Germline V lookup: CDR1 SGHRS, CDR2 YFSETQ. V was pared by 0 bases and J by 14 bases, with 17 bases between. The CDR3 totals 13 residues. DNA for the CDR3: TGCGCCAGCAGCTTGGAAGGCAACCCGTCGCAATACTTC. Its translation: CASSLEGNPSQYF.

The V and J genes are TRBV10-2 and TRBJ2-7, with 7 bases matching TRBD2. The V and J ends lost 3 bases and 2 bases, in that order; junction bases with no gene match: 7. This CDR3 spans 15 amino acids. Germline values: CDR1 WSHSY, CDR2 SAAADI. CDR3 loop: CASSEGGSVTYEQYF. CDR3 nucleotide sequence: TGCGCCAGCAGTGAAGGCGGGAGTGTCACCTACGAGCAGTACTTC.

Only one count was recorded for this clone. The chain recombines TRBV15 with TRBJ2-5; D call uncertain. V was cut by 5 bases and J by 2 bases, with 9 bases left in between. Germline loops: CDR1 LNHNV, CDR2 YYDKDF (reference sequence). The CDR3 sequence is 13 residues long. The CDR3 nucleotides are TGTGCCACCAGCTATGTAGAACAAGAGACCCAGTACTTC. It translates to CATSYVEQETQYF.

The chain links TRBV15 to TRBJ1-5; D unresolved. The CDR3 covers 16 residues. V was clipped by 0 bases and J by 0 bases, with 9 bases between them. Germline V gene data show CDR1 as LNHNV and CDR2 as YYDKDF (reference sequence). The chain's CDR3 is CATSRDPRYSNQPQHF. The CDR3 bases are TGTGCCACCAGCAGAGATCCGAGATATAGCAATCAGCCCCAGCATTTT.

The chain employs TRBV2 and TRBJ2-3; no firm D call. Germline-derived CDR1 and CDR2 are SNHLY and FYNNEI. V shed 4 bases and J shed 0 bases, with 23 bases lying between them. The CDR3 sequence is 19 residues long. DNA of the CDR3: TGTGCCAGCAGTGTACGAGAGGAGTCACCTATTGCTAGCACAGATACGCAGTATTTT. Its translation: CASSVREESPIASTDTQYF. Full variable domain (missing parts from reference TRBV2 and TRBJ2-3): EPEVTQTPSHQVTQMGQEVILRCVPISNHLYFYWYRQILGQKVEFLVSFYNNEISEKSEIFDDQFSVERPDGSNFTLKIRSTKLEDSAMYFCASSVREESPIASTDTQYFGPGTRLTVL.

The CDR3 DNA reads TGCGCCAGCAGCCAAGCGGCAGGCGCCATCGGTTCACCCCTCCACTTT. This sequence encodes CASSQAAGAIGSPLHF. This chain links TRBV4-1 with TRBJ1-6; no definite D call. Germline CDR1 reads MGHRA; CDR2 reads YSYEKL. Trimming stripped 1 base from V and 9 bases from J, with 16 bases between. CDR3 length: 16 amino acids.

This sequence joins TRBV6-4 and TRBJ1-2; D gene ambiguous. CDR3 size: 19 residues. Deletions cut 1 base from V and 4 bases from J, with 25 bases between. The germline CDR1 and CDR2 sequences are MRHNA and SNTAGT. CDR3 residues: CASSDYSGSGRGSPYGYTF. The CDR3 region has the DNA TGTGCCAGCAGTGACTATTCAGGAAGTGGGCGCGGTAGCCCCTATGGCTACACCTTC.

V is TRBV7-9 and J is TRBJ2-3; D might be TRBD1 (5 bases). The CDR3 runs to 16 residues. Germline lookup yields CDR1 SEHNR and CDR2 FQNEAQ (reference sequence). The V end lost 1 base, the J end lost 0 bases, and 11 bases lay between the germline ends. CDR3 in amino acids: CASSLGDSFSTDTQYF. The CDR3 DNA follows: TGTGCCAGCAGCTTAGGCGACAGTTTTAGCACAGATACGCAGTATTTT. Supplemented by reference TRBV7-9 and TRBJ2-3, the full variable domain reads DTGVSQNPRHKITKRGQNVTFRCDPISEHNRLYWYRQTLGQGPEFLTYFQNEAQLEKSRLLSDRFSAERPKGSFSTLEIQRTEQGDSAMYLCASSLGDSFSTDTQYFGPGTRLTVL.

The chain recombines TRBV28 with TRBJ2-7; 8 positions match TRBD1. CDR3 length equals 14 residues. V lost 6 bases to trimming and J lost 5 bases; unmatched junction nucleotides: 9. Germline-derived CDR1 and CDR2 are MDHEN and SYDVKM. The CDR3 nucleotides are TGTGCCAGCAGCAGTCAAGGACAGGGTAACGAGCAGTACTTC. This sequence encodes CASSSQGQGNEQYF.

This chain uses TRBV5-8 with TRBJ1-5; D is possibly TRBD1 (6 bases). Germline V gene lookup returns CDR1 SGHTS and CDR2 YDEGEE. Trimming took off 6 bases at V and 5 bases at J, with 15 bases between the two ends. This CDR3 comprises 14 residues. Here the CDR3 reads CASTVQGKDQPQHF. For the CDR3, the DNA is TGTGCCAGCACCGTTCAGGGGAAGGATCAGCCCCAGCATTTT.

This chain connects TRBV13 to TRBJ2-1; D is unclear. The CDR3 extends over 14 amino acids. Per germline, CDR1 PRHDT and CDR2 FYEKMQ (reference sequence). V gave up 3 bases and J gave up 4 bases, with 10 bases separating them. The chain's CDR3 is CASSLEKTYNEQFF. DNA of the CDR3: TGTGCCAGCAGCTTGGAGAAGACATACAATGAGCAGTTCTTC.

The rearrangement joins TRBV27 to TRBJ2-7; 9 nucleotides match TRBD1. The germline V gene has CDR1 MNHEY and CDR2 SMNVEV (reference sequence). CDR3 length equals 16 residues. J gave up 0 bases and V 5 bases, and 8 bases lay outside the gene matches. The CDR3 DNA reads TGTGCCAGCAGTCCGAGGACAGGGGTAGACTCCTACGAGCAGTACTTC. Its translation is CASSPRTGVDSYEQYF.

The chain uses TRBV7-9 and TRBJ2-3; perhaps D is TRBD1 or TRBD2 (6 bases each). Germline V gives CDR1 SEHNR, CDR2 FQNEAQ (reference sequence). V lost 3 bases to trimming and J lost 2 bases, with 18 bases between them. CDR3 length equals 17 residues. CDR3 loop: CASSFDRGGGPTDTQYF. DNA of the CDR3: TGTGCCAGCAGCTTCGACCGAGGAGGGGGGCCCACAGATACGCAGTATTTT. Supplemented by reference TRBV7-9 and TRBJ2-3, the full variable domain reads DTGVSQNPRHKITKRGQNVTFRCDPISEHNRLYWYRQTLGQGPEFLTYFQNEAQLEKSRLLSDRFSAERPKGSFSTLEIQRTEQGDSAMYLCASSFDRGGGPTDTQYFGPGTRLTVL.

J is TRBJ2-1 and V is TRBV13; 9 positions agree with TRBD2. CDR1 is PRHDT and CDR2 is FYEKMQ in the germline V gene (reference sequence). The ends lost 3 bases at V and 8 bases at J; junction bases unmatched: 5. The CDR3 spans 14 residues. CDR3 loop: CASSFGGRADEQFF. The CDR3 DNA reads TGTGCCAGCAGCTTTGGCGGGAGGGCCGATGAGCAGTTCTTC.

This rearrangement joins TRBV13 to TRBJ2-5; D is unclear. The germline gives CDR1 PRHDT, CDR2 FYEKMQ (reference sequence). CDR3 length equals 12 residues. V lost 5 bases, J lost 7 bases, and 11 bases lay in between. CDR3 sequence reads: CASSPDIGTQYF. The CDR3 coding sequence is TGTGCCAGCAGCCCCGATATAGGGACCCAGTACTTC.

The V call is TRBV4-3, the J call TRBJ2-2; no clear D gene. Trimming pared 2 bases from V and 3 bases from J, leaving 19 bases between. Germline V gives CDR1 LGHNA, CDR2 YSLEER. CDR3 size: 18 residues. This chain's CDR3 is CASSQRDGAYEDTGELFF. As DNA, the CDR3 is TGCGCCAGCAGCCAAAGAGACGGTGCATATGAGGACACCGGGGAGCTGTTTTTT.

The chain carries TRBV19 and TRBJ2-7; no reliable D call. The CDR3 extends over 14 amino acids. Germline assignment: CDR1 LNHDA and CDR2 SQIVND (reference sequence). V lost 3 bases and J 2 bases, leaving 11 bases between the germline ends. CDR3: CASSISMGTYEQYF. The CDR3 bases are TGTGCCAGTAGTATTAGCATGGGGACCTACGAGCAGTACTTC.

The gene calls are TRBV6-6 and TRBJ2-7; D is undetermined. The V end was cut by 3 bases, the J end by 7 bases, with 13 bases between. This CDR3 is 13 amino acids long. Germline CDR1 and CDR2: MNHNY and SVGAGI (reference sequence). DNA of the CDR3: TGTGCCAGCAGTTATTCTGAGAGTATTGAGCAGTACTTC. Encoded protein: CASSYSESIEQYF.

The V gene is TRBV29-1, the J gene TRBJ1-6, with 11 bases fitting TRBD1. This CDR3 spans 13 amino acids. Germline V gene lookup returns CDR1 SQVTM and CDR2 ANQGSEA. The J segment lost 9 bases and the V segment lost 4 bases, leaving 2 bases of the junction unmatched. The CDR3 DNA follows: TGCAGCGTTGGGACAGGGGGCACTTCACCCCTCCACTTT. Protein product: CSVGTGGTSPLHF. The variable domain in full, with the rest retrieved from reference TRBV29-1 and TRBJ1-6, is SAVISQKPSRDICQRGTSLTIQCQVDSQVTMMFWYRQQPGQSLTLIATANQGSEATYESGFVIDKFPISRPNLTFSTLTVSNMSPEDSSIYLCSVGTGGTSPLHFGNGTRLTVT.

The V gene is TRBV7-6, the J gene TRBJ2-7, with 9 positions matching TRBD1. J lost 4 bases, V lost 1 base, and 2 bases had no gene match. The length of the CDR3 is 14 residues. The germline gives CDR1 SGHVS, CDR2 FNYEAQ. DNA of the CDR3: TGTGCCAGCAGCTTAGAACAGGGGGCATACGAGCAGTACTTC. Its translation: CASSLEQGAYEQYF.

CDR3: CASSYSPSKNEQFF. The CDR3 DNA reads TGTGCCAGCAGTTACTCACCTAGCAAAAATGAGCAGTTCTTC. V usage is TRBV6-6 and J usage is TRBJ2-1; tentative D call: TRBD2 (5 bases). This CDR3 region has 14 residues. The germline V and J ends were trimmed by 0 bases and 7 bases, with 10 bases remaining between them. Germline V CDR1 and CDR2: MNHNY, SVGAGI (reference sequence).

This CDR3 is CASSPGTSGAPGELFF. The CDR3 DNA reads as TGTGCCAGCAGCCCCGGGACTAGCGGGGCCCCCGGGGAGCTGTTTTTT. The chain has TRBV5-6 and TRBJ2-2; 13 bases map to TRBD2. CDR3 length: 16 residues. V was clipped by 4 bases and J by 6 bases; unmatched bases: 6. CDR1 and CDR2 from the germline V gene are SGHDT and YYEEEE. The variable domain in full, completed from reference TRBV5-6 and TRBJ2-2, reads DAGVTQSPTHLIKTRGQQVTLRCSPKSGHDTVSWYQQALGQGPQFIFQYYEEEERQRGNFPDRFSGHQFPNYSSELNVNALLLGDSALYLCASSPGTSGAPGELFFGEGSRLTVL.

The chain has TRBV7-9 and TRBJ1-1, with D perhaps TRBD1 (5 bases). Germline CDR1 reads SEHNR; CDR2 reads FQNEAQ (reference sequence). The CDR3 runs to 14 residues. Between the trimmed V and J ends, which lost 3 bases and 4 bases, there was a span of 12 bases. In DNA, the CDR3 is TGTGCCAGCAGCTTGTATGACGGGGGCACTGAAGCTTTCTTT. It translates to CASSLYDGGTEAFF.

DNA of the CDR3: TGTGCCAGCAGTGAAGCTTCCCCTGATCCATATCAGCCCCAGCATTTT. Its protein product is CASSEASPDPYQPQHF. The chain employs TRBV6-1 and TRBJ1-5; D is ambiguous. Germline CDR1 and CDR2: MNHNS and SASEGT. The CDR3 is made up of 16 amino acids. V lost 0 bases to trimming and J lost 5 bases, with 14 bases between them.

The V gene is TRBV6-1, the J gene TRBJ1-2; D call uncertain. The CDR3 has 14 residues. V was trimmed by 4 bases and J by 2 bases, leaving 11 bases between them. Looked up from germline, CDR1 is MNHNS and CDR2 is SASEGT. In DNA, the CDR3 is TGTGCCAGCAGTGTCCTGGGGAAGAACTATGGCTACACCTTC. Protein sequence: CASSVLGKNYGYTF.

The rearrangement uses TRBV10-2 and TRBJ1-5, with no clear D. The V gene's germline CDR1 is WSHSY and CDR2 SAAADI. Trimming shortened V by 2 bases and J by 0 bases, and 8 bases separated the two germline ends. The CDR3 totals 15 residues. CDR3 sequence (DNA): TGCGCCAGCAGTGAGGAGGGCAGTAGCAATCAGCCCCAGCATTTT. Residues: CASSEEGSSNQPQHF.

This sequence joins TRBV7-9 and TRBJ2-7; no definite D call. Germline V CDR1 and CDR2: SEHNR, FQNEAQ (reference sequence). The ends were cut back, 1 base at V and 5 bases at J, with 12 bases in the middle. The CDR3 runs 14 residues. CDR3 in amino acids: CASSLVQENDEQYF. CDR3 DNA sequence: TGTGCCAGCAGCTTAGTACAAGAGAACGACGAGCAGTACTTC.